A selection of T cell receptor beta chains follows, all from one sample in a study of blood T cells in healthy people across ages. MiXCR was run by TCRdb on the 5' RACE reads, yielding one entry per CDR3 protein. Of about 1 million distinct CDR3 sequences detected, more than 40% appear once; the ten largest clones hold approximately 20%. The sample was blood. The source is a woman aged 55-70 years in good health. The CDR3 runs from the conserved cysteine through the conserved F or W. A D gene is named only where the DNA matches it firmly. Rows may omit the clone size; those that give it use once, few, many or a size class.

j_gene	d_gene	abundance	v_gene	len	CDR3nt	CDR3aa
TRBJ1-4	-	-	TRBV27	14	TGTGCCAGCAGTTTTAGCGGGACCCCTGAAAAACTGTTTTTT	CASSFSGTPEKLFF
TRBJ1-5	TRBD1	-	TRBV15	16	TGTGCCACCAGCAGCATAGGGGGCTCGGGCAATCAGCCCCAGCATTTT	CATSSIGGSGNQPQHF
TRBJ1-2	-	-	TRBV6-6	13	TGTGCCAGCAGTTACATAGAAAGCAGTGGCTACACCTTC	CASSYIESSGYTF
TRBJ2-1	TRBD2	-	TRBV6-1	14	TGTGCCAGCAGAGGCCCGGGACTAGGGAATGAGCAGTTCTTC	CASRGPGLGNEQFF
TRBJ2-1	TRBD1	few	TRBV5-1	18	TGCGCCAGCAGCTTGACACAGGGGGGTTTGGAAACCTACAATGAGCAGTTCTTC	CASSLTQGGLETYNEQFF
TRBJ1-3	TRBD1	-	TRBV15	17	TGTGCCACCAGCAGGGAGCTGACAGGGATGATTGGAAACACCATATATTTT	CATSRELTGMIGNTIYF
TRBJ2-1	-	-	TRBV20-1	20	TGCAGTGCTAGCTTCCCTTTGACAGCTCTAGCCGGGAGTTTCTACAATGAGCAGTTCTTC	CSASFPLTALAGSFYNEQFF
TRBJ2-7	-	-	TRBV15	15	TGTGCCACCAGCAGAGAGAGTGGGAGTAGCTACGAGCAGTACTTC	CATSRESGSSYEQYF
TRBJ2-7	TRBD1	-	TRBV18	14	TGTGCCAGCTCACAAAGACAGGGGAGGAACGAGCAGTACTTC	CASSQRQGRNEQYF
TRBJ1-1	-	-	TRBV27	16	TGTGCCAGCAGTTTTACGGGGTGGGGGGCCCCCACTGAAGCTTTCTTT	CASSFTGWGAPTEAFF
TRBJ2-7	TRBD2	few	TRBV24-1	17	TGTGCCACCAGTGACTTTACCCTAGCGGGAGGCCTGGAGGCCCAGTACTTC	CATSDFTLAGGLEAQYF
TRBJ2-5	TRBD2	-	TRBV6-1	17	TGTGCCAGCAGTGAAGGACTAGCCGGGGCCCAAACGCGGACCCAGTACTTC	CASSEGLAGAQTRTQYF
TRBJ2-3	TRBD1	-	TRBV15	15	TGTGCCACCAGCACCGACAGGGGGCGAACAGATACGCAGTATTTT	CATSTDRGRTDTQYF
TRBJ2-3	-	-	TRBV28	15	TGTGCCTGCAGTTTAAACGGGGGAGGCACAGATACGCAGTATTTT	CACSLNGGGTDTQYF
TRBJ2-5	-	few	TRBV29-1	12	TGCAGCGCCCAACCCGCCTCGGAGACCCAGTACTTC	CSAQPASETQYF
TRBJ2-3	TRBD2	few	TRBV7-9	17	TGTGCCAGCAGCTTAGATGCTAGCGGACCCTACACAGATACGCAGTATTTT	CASSLDASGPYTDTQYF
TRBJ2-7	TRBD2	-	TRBV7-2	15	TGTGCCAGCAGCCCTACGGGACTAGCTGCAGGCGAGCAGTACTTC	CASSPTGLAAGEQYF